One TCR beta chain is described in this entry. CDR1 and CDR2 (germline): MNHNS, SASEGT. V lost 1 base, J lost 2 bases, and 14 bases lay in between. This CDR3 is 16 amino acids long. This entry comes from a study of cytomegalovirus exposure and HLA in healthy donors. Researchers ran the PCR with 60 Vbeta and 13 Jbeta primers. TCRdb keeps only in-frame clones here, not all; method: immunoSEQ multiplex PCR. The sample has about 77,000 clones. This sequence joins TRBV6-1 and TRBJ1-2; D is unresolved. The receptor was derived from a middle-aged man in good health and CMV-seropositive. The sequenced sample was PBMCs. The CDR3 protein is CASSEVRNPSNYGYTF. Written as DNA, the CDR3 is TGTGCCAGCAGTGAAGTGAGAAACCCGTCGAACTATGGCTACACCTTC.